This T cell receptor (beta chain) comes out of a study of PD-1 blockade in classical Hodgkin lymphoma. Study conclusions and caveats: Complete responders matched newly diagnosed patients in baseline diversity.

The length of the CDR3 is 17 residues. V lost 3 bases and J lost 4; bases outside the gene matches: 12. In germline, CDR1 is LNHDA, CDR2 SQIVND (reference sequence). This clone appeared once. Its specificity is unknown. Assay used: immunoSEQ multiplex PCR; TCRdb lists only in-frame clones, some missing. The profile shows roughly 94,000 clones, approximately 94% of them singletons. This sample's time point: cycle 4 day 1 (C4D1), after more than 5 weeks of nivolumab. Brentuximab vedotin exposure varied, and every patient relapsed after autologous stem cell transplantation. Classifying best responses yielded complete response, partial response or progressive disease.

The specimen comprised peripheral blood mononuclear cells (PBMCs), sampled before the fourth cycle of nivolumab. The chain joins TRBV19 to TRBJ2-7; 10 bases are a match to TRBD2. The clonotype was recovered from a human donor with classical Hodgkin lymphoma. The CDR3 nucleotides are TGTGCCAGTAGTATCGCGCTAGCGGGAGTATCAGCGTACGAGCAGTACTTC. Residues: CASSIALAGVSAYEQYF.